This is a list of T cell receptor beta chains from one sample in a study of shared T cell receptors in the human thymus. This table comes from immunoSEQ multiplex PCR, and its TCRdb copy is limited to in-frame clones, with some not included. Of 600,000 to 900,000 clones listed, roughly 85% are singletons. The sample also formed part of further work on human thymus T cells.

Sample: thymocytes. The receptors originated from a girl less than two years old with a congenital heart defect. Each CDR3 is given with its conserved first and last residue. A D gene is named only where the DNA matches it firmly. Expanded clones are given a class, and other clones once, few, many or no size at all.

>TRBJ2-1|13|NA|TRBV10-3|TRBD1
TGTGCCATCAGTGAGGACAGGGTCCCTAAGCAGTTCTTC
CAISEDRVPKQFF
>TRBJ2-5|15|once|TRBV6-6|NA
TGTGCCAGCAGTTACTCTCCGGTCGGAGGAGAGACCCAGTACTTC
CASSYSPVGGETQYF
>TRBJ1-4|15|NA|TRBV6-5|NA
TGTGCCAGCAGTTCAATGACAGTAAGAAATGAAAAACTGTTTTTT
CASSSMTVRNEKLFF
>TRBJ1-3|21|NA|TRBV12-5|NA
TGTGCTAGTGGTTTGATTCCCCGGGACAAGGATGTCCCCGAGGCTGGAAACACCATATATTTT
CASGLIPRDKDVPEAGNTIYF
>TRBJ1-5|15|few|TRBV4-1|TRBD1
TGCGCCAGCAGCCACAGACAGGGCTTCATTCAGCCCCAGCATTTT
CASSHRQGFIQPQHF
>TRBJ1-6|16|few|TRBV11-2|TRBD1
TGTGCCAGCAGTCACACAGGGGTGTTCTATAATTCACCCCTCCACTTT
CASSHTGVFYNSPLHF
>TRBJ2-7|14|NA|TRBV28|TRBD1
TGTGCCACCACGGACAGGATCCTAAACTACGAGCAGTACTTC
CATTDRILNYEQYF
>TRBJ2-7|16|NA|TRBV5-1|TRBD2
TGCGCCAGCAGCTTGGGGATAGCGGGGGGACCCTACGAGCAGTACTTC
CASSLGIAGGPYEQYF
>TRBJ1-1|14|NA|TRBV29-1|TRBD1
TGCAGCGTTGAAGAGGGGGGTCAGGGGGCTGAAGCTTTCTTT
CSVEEGGQGAEAFF
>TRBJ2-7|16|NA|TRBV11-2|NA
TGTGCCAGCAGCTTAGACCCTACGGGTGACCCTCGGGAGCAGTACTTC
CASSLDPTGDPREQYF
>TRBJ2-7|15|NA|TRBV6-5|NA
TGTGCCAGCAGAATTGCCGGGACTCGCCCCTACGAGCAGTACTTC
CASRIAGTRPYEQYF
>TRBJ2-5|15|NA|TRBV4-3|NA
TGCGCCAGCAGCCAAAAGAGGGTCGAGGGAGAGACCCAGTACTTC
CASSQKRVEGETQYF
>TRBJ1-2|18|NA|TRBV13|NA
TGTGCCAGCAGCTTAGGGTTTAGGGGCGGACACACCGCCTATGGCTACACCTTC
CASSLGFRGGHTAYGYTF
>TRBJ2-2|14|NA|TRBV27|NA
TGTGCCAGCACCCGAGCGGCCGCCACCGGGGAGCTGTTTTTT
CASTRAAATGELFF
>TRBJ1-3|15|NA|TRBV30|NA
TGTGCCTGGGACGCTCGGACAGTCTCTGGAAACACCATATATTTT
CAWDARTVSGNTIYF
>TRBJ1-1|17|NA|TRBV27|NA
TGTGCCAGCAGTTCGAGGGTTTTAAGCCCGTGGAGCACTGAAGCTTTCTTT
CASSSRVLSPWSTEAFF